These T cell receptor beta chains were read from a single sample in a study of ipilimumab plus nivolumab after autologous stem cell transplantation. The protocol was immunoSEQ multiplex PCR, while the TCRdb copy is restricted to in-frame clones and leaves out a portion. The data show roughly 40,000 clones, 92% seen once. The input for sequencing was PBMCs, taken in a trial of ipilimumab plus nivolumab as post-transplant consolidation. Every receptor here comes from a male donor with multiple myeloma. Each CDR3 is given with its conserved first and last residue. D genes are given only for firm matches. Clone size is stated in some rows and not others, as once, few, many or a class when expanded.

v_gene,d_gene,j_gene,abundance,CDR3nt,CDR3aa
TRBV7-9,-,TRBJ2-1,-,TGTGCCAGCAGCTTAGACCCCCGGGGTGAGCAGTTCTTC,CASSLDPRGEQFF
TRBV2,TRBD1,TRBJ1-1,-,TGTGCCAGCAGTTTTAACATGGGACAGGGACGGCTAGCTTTCTTT,CASSFNMGQGRLAFF
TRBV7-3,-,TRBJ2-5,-,TGTGCCAGCAGCTTAGTGCCCGCGGGGGAGACCCAGTACTTC,CASSLVPAGETQYF
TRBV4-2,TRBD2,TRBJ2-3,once,TGTGCCAGCAGCCAAGATCAACGGCGGGGGGCCACTACAGATACGCAGTATTTT,CASSQDQRRGATTDTQYF
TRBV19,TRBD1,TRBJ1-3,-,TGTGCCACTCAGGGGGCTGGAAACACCATATATTTT,CATQGAGNTIYF
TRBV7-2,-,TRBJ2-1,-,TGTGCCAGCAGCCTAGCCCCCAATGAGCAGTTCTTC,CASSLAPNEQFF
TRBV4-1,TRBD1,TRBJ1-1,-,TGCGCCAGCAGCCGCCCTCTGAGGACAGGGAACACTGAAGCTTTCTTT,CASSRPLRTGNTEAFF
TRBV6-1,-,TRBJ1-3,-,TGTGCCAGCAGTGCTCGGACGGCGAGAAACACCATATATTTT,CASSARTARNTIYF
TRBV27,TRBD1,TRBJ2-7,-,TGTGCCAGCAGTCCCCTTCGGGTGGGGACAGGGACGGACGAGCAGTACTTC,CASSPLRVGTGTDEQYF
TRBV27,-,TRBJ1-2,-,TGTGCCAGCAGTTTATCACAGGGTCTAGGGGGCTACACCTTC,CASSLSQGLGGYTF
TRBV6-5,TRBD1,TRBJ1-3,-,TGTGCCAGCAGTCCAAGGGGGCGCGGAAACACCATATATTTT,CASSPRGRGNTIYF
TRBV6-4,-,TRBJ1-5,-,TGTGCCAGCAGTGAGGGCCACGGAGGCAATCAGCCCCAGCATTTT,CASSEGHGGNQPQHF
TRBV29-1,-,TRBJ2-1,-,TGCAGCGTCCCCCAGGGCTTGGGATCCAATGAGCAGTTCTTC,CSVPQGLGSNEQFF
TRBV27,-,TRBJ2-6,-,TGTGCCAGCAGTATGACAGGAACTGGGGCCAACGTCCTGACTTTC,CASSMTGTGANVLTF
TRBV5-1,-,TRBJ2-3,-,TGCGCCAGCAGCCACAGCGGGAGCACAGATACGCAGTATTTT,CASSHSGSTDTQYF
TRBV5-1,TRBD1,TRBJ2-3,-,TGCGCCAGCAGCTTAGAACCCGGGACAGGGTACACAGATACGCAGTATTTT,CASSLEPGTGYTDTQYF
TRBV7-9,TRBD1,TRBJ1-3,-,TGTGCCAGCAGCCTGCGGACAGGGGGCTCTGGAAACACCATATATTTT,CASSLRTGGSGNTIYF
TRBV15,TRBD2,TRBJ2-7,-,TGTGCCACCAGCAAAACTAGCGGCTACGAGCAGTACTTC,CATSKTSGYEQYF
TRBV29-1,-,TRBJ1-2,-,TGCAGCGTTGAAAGCCAGGGGATCTCCTATGGCTACACCTTC,CSVESQGISYGYTF
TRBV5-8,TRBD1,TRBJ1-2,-,TGTGCCAGCAGCTTGAGCGGACAGGGGCCGTATGGCTACACCTTC,CASSLSGQGPYGYTF
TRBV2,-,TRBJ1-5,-,TGTGCCAGCAGTTGGGGGGGAAATCAGCCCCAGCATTTT,CASSWGGNQPQHF
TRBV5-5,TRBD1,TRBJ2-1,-,TGTGCCAGCAGCAAGGACAGGCTCGGAGGCTATGAGCAGTTCTTC,CASSKDRLGGYEQFF
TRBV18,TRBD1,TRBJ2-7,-,TGTGCCAGCTCACGGGACAGGGATCCCTACGAGCAGTACTTC,CASSRDRDPYEQYF
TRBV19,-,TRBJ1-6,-,TGTGCCAGCGAGGACCCCCCTAATTCACCCCTCCACTTT,CASEDPPNSPLHF
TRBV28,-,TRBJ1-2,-,TGTGCCAGCAGTTTGGGTCGGACGAAACGCTATGGCTACACCTTC,CASSLGRTKRYGYTF
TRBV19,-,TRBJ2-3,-,TGTGCCAGTAGTCCCCGGGATTGGAGAGGGGCGGGGGATACGCAGTATTTT,CASSPRDWRGAGDTQYF
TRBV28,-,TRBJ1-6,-,TGTGCCAGCGGAAGGGGGTTGAGGTCACCCCTCCACTTT,CASGRGLRSPLHF
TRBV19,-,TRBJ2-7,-,TGTGCCAGTAGCCCGGGGGGCGGGACAAGACCCTACGAGCAGTACTTC,CASSPGGGTRPYEQYF
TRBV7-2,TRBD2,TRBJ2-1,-,TGTGCCAGCAGCCCGCCGGGACTAGCGGGACACAATGAGCAGTTCTTC,CASSPPGLAGHNEQFF
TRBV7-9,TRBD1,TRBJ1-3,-,TGTGCCAGCAGCCTACTTGGGCAGGGGGACGCTTACTCTGGAAACACCATATATTTT,CASSLLGQGDAYSGNTIYF
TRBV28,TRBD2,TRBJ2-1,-,TGTGCCAGCAGTACCAGAGGGACTAGCGGAACTAACAATGAGCAGTTCTTC,CASSTRGTSGTNNEQFF
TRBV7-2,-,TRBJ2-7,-,TGTGCCAGCAGCTTAGGAGGAACCCTAAACTACGAGCAGTACTTC,CASSLGGTLNYEQYF
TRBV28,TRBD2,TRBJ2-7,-,TGTGCCAGCAGTACGGGGGGGGGCCTCTCCTACGAGCAGTACTTC,CASSTGGGLSYEQYF
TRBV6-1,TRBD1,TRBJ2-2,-,TGTGCCAGCAGTGAGTGGCAGGGGGACACCGGGGAGCTGTTTTTT,CASSEWQGDTGELFF
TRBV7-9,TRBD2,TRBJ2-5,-,TGTGCCAGCAGTTGGGGGACTAGCCCGAGTGAGACCCAGTACTTC,CASSWGTSPSETQYF
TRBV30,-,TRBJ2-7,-,TGTGCCTGGAGAGACCCAGGTCGGAATCGGGGAAACTACGAGCAGTACTTC,CAWRDPGRNRGNYEQYF
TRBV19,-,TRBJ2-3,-,TGTGCCAGTAGTACCCCCTCGACTGCAGATACGCAGTATTTT,CASSTPSTADTQYF
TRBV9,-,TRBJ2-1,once,TGTGCCAGCAGCGTAGGGTGGGTCTCGGATGAGCAGTTCTTC,CASSVGWVSDEQFF
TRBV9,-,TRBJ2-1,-,TGTGCCAGCAGCGGGGGGAGCTCCTACAATGAGCAGTTCTTC,CASSGGSSYNEQFF
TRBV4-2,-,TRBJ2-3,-,TGTGCCAGCAGCTTAGGACCCCGGGGTAATACGCAGTATTTT,CASSLGPRGNTQYF